This T cell receptor (beta chain) was sequenced for a study of T cell repertoires in cytomegalovirus infection. Study context: CMV epitopes that were recently identified and HLA-C-restricted were used alongside well-studied HLA-B-restricted ones. Public TCR beta signatures marked donors with CMV infection and the matching HLA. The study's findings and limits: People with CMV and the relevant HLA were identified by cumulative public TCR beta family frequency. Predominance within the ex vivo response was attributable to HLA-C-restricted CMV-specific TCR beta clonotypes.

This clonotype was counted many times. The antigen remains unidentified. Relative to the germline gene, one junction end is altered; a read error may explain this. A single record per CDR3 protein comes from TCRdb applying MiXCR to the reads. The repertoire holds roughly 350,000 distinct CDR3 sequences, with just under 35% as singletons. This CDR3 spans 14 amino acids. Germline values: CDR1 SGHTA, CDR2 FQGNSA. The genes are TRBV7-2 and TRBJ1-2; 9 positions agree with TRBD1. The TCR was taken from a human donor in good health (CMV status not recorded). Some clones in this sample may be carry-over from other donors' samples. Sequencing was performed on cultured PBMCs, taken from culture after CMV antigen stimulation. The CDR3 protein is CASNWTPGQGRAFF. CDR3 coding DNA: TGTGCCAGCAACTGGACCCCGGGACAGGGTCGGGCTTTCTTC.